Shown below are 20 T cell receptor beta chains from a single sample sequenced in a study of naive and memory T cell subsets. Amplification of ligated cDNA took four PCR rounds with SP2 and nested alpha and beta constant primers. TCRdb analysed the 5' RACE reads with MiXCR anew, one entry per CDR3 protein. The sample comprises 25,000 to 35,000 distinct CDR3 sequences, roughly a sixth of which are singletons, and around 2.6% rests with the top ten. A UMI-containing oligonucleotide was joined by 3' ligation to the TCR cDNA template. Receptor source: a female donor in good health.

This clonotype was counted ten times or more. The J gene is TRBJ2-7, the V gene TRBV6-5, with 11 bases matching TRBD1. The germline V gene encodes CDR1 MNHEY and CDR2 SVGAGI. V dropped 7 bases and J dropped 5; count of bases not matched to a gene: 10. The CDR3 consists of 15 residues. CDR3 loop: CASTPTGQGANEQYF. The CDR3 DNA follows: TGTGCCAGCACTCCGACTGGACAGGGGGCGAACGAGCAGTACTTC.

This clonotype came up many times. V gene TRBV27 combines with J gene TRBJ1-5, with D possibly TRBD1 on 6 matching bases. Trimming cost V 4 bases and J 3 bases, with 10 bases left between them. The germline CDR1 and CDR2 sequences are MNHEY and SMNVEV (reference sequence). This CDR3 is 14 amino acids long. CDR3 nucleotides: TGTGCCAGCAGTTCCAGGGGTGTCAATCAGCCCCAGCATTTT. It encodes CASSSRGVNQPQHF.

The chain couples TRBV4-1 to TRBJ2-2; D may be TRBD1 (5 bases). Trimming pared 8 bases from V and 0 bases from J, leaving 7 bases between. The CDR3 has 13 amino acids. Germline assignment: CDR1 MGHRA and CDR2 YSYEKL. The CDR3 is CASGHTNTGELFF. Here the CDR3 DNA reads TGCGCCAGCGGACATACGAACACCGGGGAGCTGTTTTTT.

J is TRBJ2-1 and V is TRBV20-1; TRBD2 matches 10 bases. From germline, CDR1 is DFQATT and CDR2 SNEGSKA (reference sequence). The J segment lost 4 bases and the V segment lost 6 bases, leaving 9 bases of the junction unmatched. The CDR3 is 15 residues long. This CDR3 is CSAQKASGGYNEQFF. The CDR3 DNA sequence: TGCAGTGCCCAGAAGGCTAGCGGGGGATACAATGAGCAGTTCTTC.

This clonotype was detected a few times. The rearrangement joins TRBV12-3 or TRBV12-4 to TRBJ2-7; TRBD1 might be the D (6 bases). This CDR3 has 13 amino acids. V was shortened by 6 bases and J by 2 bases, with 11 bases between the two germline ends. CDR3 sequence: CASSRKGAYEQYF. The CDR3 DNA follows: TGTGCCAGCAGCCGAAAGGGGGCCTACGAGCAGTACTTC.

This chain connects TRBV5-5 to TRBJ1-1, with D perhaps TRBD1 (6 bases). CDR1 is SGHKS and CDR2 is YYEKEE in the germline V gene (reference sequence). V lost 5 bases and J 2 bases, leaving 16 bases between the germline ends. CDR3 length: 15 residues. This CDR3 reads CASRLGGKGNTEAFF. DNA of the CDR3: TGTGCCAGCAGGTTAGGGGGGAAAGGAAACACTGAAGCTTTCTTT.

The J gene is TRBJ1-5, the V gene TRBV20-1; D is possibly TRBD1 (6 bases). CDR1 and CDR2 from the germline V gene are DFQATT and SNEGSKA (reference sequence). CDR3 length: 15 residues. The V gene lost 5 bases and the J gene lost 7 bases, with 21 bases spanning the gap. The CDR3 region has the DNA TGCAGTGCTTCCCTAGGGTCGGGGGGCTCCCAGCCCCAGCATTTT. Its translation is CSASLGSGGSQPQHF.

The chain's CDR3 is CASSQRLAAETQYF. Here the CDR3 DNA reads TGTGCCAGCAGCCAACGACTAGCCGCGGAGACCCAGTACTTC. The chain joins TRBV7-2 to TRBJ2-5; 7 bases match TRBD2. Germline V CDR1 and CDR2: SGHTA, FQGNSA. This CDR3 is built from 14 residues. V lost 5 bases, J lost 5 bases, and 8 bases stayed unmatched.

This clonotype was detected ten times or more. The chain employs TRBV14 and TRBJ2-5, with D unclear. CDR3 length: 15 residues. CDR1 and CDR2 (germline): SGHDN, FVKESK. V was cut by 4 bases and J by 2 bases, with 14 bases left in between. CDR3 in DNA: TGTGCCAGCAGCCCAGCAATTCTTATTCAAGAGACCCAGTACTTC. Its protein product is CASSPAILIQETQYF.

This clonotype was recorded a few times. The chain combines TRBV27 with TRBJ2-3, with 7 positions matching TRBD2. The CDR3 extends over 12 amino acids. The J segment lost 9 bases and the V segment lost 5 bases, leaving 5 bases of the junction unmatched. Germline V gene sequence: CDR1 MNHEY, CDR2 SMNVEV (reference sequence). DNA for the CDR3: TGTGCCAGCAGTCCGAACGGGGGGACGCAGTATTTT. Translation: CASSPNGGTQYF.

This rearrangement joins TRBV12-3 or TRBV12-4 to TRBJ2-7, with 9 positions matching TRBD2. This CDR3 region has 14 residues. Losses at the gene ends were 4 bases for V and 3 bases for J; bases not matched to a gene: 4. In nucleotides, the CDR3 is TGTGCCAGCAGTTGGACTAGCGATTTCTACGAGCAGTACTTC. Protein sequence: CASSWTSDFYEQYF.

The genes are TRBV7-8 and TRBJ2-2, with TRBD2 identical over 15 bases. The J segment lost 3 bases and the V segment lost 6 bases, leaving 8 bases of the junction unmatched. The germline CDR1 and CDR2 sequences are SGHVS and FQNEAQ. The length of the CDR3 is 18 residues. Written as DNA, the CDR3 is TGTGCCAGCAGTTGGACTAGCGGGGGGGCTCTGGACACCGGGGAGCTGTTTTTT. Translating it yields CASSWTSGGALDTGELFF.

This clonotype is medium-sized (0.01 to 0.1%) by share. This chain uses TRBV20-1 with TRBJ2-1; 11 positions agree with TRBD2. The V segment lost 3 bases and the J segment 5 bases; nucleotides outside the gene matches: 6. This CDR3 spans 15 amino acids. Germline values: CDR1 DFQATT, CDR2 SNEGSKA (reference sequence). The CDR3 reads CSASKLAGGDNEQFF. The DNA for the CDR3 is TGCAGTGCTAGCAAGCTAGCGGGGGGCGACAATGAGCAGTTCTTC.

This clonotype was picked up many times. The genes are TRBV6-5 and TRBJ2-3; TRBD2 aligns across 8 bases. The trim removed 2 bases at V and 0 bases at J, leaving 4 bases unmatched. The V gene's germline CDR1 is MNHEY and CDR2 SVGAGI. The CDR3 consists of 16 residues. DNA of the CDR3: TGTGCCAGCAGTTACGGAGAGCGGGGGAGCACAGATACGCAGTATTTT. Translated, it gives CASSYGERGSTDTQYF.

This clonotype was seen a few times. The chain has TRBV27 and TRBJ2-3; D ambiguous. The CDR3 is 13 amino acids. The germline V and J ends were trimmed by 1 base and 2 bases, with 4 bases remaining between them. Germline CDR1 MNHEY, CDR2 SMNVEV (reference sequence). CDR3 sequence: CASSLLSTDTQYF. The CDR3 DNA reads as TGTGCCAGCAGTTTATTGTCCACAGATACGCAGTATTTT.

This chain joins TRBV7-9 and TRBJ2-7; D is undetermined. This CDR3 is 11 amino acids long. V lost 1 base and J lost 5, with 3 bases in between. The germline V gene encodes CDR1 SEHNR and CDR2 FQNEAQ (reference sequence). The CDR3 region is CASSLGDEQYF. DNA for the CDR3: TGTGCCAGCAGCTTAGGGGACGAGCAGTACTTC.

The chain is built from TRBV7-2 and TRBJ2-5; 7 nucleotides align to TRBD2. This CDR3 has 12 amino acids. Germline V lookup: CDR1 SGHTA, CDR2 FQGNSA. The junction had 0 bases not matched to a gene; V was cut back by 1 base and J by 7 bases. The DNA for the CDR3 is TGTGCCAGCAGCTTAGAGCGGGGGACCCAGTACTTC. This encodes CASSLERGTQYF.

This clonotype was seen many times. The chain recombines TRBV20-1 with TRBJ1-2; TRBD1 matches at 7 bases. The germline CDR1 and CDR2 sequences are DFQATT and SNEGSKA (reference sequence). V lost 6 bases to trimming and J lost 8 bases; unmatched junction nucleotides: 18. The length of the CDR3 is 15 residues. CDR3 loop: CSARDPARGTDGYTF. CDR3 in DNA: TGCAGTGCAAGGGACCCCGCTCGGGGGACAGACGGCTACACCTTC.

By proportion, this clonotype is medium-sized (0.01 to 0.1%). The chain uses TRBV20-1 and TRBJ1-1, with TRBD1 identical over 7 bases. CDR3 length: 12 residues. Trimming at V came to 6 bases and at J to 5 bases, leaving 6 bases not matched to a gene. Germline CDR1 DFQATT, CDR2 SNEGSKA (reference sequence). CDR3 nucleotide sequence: TGCAGTGCAAAATCAGGGGGAACTGAAGCTTTCTTT. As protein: CSAKSGGTEAFF.

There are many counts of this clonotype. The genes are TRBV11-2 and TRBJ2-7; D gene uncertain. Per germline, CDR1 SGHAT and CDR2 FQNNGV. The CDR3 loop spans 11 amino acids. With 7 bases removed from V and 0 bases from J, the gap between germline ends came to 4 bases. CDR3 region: CASTSSYEQYF. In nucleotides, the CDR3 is TGTGCCAGCACGAGCTCCTACGAGCAGTACTTC.